The rows below give T cell receptor beta chains drawn from one sample of a study of T cell changes during pregnancy in multiple sclerosis. Only in-frame clones appear in the TCRdb table, and some are missing; sequencing was by immunoSEQ multiplex PCR. The data show tens of thousands of clones, with 91% seen just once and about 0.75% held by the top ten. Sequencing used peripheral blood, obtained in the third trimester of pregnancy. All receptors derive from a female donor in good health, enrolled as a control in a pregnancy study. Each CDR3 is given with its conserved first and last residue.

j_call: TRBJ2-7; v_call: TRBV2; cdr3_aa: CASSVQQGLGEQYF
j_call: TRBJ2-1; v_call: TRBV6-5; cdr3_aa: CASSSLAAIYNEQFF
j_call: TRBJ1-5; v_call: TRBV6-6; cdr3_aa: CASSSRDKGNQPQHF
j_call: TRBJ2-3; v_call: TRBV28; cdr3_aa: CASSPTGATPDTQYF
j_call: TRBJ2-3; v_call: TRBV10-1; cdr3_aa: CASSESGVGSGTDTQYF
j_call: TRBJ2-5; v_call: TRBV7-2; cdr3_aa: CASSAWAAGQETQYF
j_call: TRBJ1-5; v_call: TRBV28; cdr3_aa: CASSSDSHSNQPQHF
j_call: TRBJ2-5; v_call: TRBV4-3; cdr3_aa: CASSQNPTSGRRETQYF
j_call: TRBJ1-1; v_call: TRBV30; cdr3_aa: CAWRTRRTEAFF
j_call: TRBJ1-6; v_call: TRBV2; cdr3_aa: CASTRGQGANSPLHF
j_call: TRBJ1-4; v_call: TRBV6-1; cdr3_aa: CASGGGSGNEKLFF
j_call: TRBJ2-2; v_call: TRBV27; cdr3_aa: CASSFFGQRASQNTGELFF
j_call: TRBJ1-1; v_call: TRBV5-6; cdr3_aa: CASRLQGASTEAFF
j_call: TRBJ1-2; v_call: TRBV6-5; cdr3_aa: CASSSHRTGFGYTF
j_call: TRBJ1-1; v_call: TRBV6-1; cdr3_aa: CASIRTGDSAFF
j_call: TRBJ2-3; v_call: TRBV19; cdr3_aa: CASGQTSTDTQYF
j_call: TRBJ2-7; v_call: TRBV19; cdr3_aa: CASSIAAGSEQYF
j_call: TRBJ1-6; v_call: TRBV5-6; cdr3_aa: CASSLGSVSSPLHF
j_call: TRBJ2-7; v_call: TRBV7-6; cdr3_aa: CASSPGQDHSYEQYF
j_call: TRBJ1-1; v_call: TRBV2; cdr3_aa: CASSPRVMNTEAFF